These 7 T cell receptor beta chains came from one sample sequenced in a study of T cell responses to AZD1222 COVID-19 vaccine. Here immunoSEQ multiplex PCR was the method, and the copy in TCRdb shows in-frame clones only, minus some. Of 120,000 or so clones in the sample, roughly 92% were seen once. The sequences come from peripheral blood, collected 28 days after the second AZD1222 dose. Receptors were obtained from an adult who received the AZD1222 COVID-19 vaccine.

The genes are TRBV7-2 and TRBJ2-7, with a possible D match to TRBD2 (5 bases). Germline CDR1 SGHTA, CDR2 FQGNSA. The CDR3 extends over 14 amino acids. V lost 7 bases and J lost 3, with 16 bases in between. As DNA, the CDR3 is TGTGCCAGCACCCGGGCAGCTCGGGGCTACGAGCAGTACTTC. This encodes CASTRAARGYEQYF.

The chain has TRBV5-4 and TRBJ2-7, with a weak D call TRBD2 (5 bases). CDR1 and CDR2 (germline): SGHNT, YYREEE (reference sequence). The CDR3 is 13 amino acids. Trimming pared 4 bases from V and 4 bases from J, leaving 12 bases between. Here the CDR3 DNA reads TGTGCCAGCAGCCTTCCGGGCGGGTACGAGCAGTACTTC. Its protein product is CASSLPGGYEQYF.

The rearrangement joins TRBV3-1 (or the pseudogene TRBV3-2) to TRBJ1-2; TRBD1 might be the D (6 bases). CDR1 is LGHDT and CDR2 is YNNKEL in the germline V gene (reference sequence). Trimming took off 5 bases at V and 5 bases at J, with 15 bases between the two ends. This CDR3 is built from 14 residues. CDR3 in DNA: TGTGCCAGCAGCTCCTCCCAGGGGTGGTATGGCTACACCTTC. Amino acids: CASSSSQGWYGYTF.

The chain is built from TRBV6-5 and TRBJ1-2, with D possibly being TRBD1 (5 bases). This CDR3 has 16 amino acids. V was clipped by 4 bases and J by 2 bases, with 17 bases between them. Germline V gene data show CDR1 as MNHEY and CDR2 as SVGAGI. As DNA, the CDR3 is TGTGCCAGCAGTTCCCAACTATTGACAGAGAACTATGGCTACACCTTC. It specifies CASSSQLLTENYGYTF.

This rearrangement joins TRBV6-4 to TRBJ1-5; D is uncertain. CDR3 size: 13 residues. Deletions cut 4 bases from V and 6 bases from J, with 10 bases between. CDR1 and CDR2 from the germline V gene are MRHNA and SNTAGT. The CDR3, as DNA: TGTGCCAGCAGTGCCCAGCGGGGTCAGCCCCAGCATTTT. Protein sequence: CASSAQRGQPQHF.

The rearrangement links TRBV5-4 to TRBJ2-1, with D possibly matching TRBD2 (5 bases). Germline loops: CDR1 SGHNT, CDR2 YYREEE (reference sequence). V was pared by 3 bases and J by 10 bases, with 8 bases between. This CDR3 has 11 amino acids. CDR3 loop: CASSSEVEQFF. Here the CDR3 DNA reads TGTGCCAGCAGCTCGGAGGTAGAGCAGTTCTTC.

This rearrangement joins TRBV5-1 to TRBJ2-3, with 8 bases lining up with TRBD2. The germline gives CDR1 SGHRS, CDR2 YFSETQ. The CDR3 loop spans 14 amino acids. V lost 5 bases, J lost 2 bases, and 4 bases stayed unmatched. The CDR3 region is CASSSGGDTDTQYF. The CDR3 DNA reads as TGCGCCAGCAGTTCCGGGGGGGACACAGATACGCAGTATTTT.